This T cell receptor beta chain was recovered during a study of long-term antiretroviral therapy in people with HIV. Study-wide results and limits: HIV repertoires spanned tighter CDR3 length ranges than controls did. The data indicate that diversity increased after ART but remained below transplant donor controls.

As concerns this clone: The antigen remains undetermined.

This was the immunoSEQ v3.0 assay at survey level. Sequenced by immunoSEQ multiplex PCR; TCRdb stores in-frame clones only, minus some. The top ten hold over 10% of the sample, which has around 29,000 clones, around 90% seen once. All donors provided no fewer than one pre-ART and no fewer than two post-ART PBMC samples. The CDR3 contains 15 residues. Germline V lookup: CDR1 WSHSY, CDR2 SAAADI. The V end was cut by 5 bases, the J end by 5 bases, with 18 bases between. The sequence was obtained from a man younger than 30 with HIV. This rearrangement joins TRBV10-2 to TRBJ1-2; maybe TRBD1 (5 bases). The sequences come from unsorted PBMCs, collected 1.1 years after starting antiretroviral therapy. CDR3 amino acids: CASSYSVDGGYGYTF. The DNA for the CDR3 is TGCGCCAGCAGTTACTCCGTGGATGGGGGGTATGGCTACACCTTC.